This TCR beta chain is from a study of Ad26.COV2.S vaccination and SARS-CoV-2 variants. The wider study: Administration of Ad26.COV2.S was intramuscular, either once or twice 56 days apart.

This table comes from immunoSEQ multiplex PCR, and its TCRdb copy is limited to in-frame clones, with some not included. The repertoire holds 300,000 to 350,000 clones, with roughly 90% as singletons. Treatment given: roughly 18 received Ad26.COV2.S at low or high dose, single or two shots; roughly five received placebo; per-sample allocation not given. Sampling took place 63 days after the first vaccine or placebo injection. Germline assignment: CDR1 LNHNV and CDR2 YYDKDF (reference sequence). CDR3 size: 14 residues. The junction had 7 bases not matched to a gene; V was cut back by 8 bases and J by 1 base.

Sequencing used peripheral blood, obtained in a trial of Ad26.COV2.S vaccine versus placebo. V is TRBV15 and J is TRBJ1-1, with TRBD1 matching over 7 bases. The origin of this receptor is a person aged 18-60 years who received the Ad26.COV2.S COVID-19 vaccine or a placebo. The CDR3 is CATSSQGTNTEAFF. The CDR3 nucleotides read TGTGCCACCTCTTCACAGGGGACGAACACTGAAGCTTTCTTT.